These 15 T cell receptor beta chains originate from one sample sequenced in a study of T cell responses to AZD1222 COVID-19 vaccine. Repertoires were generated with immunoSEQ multiplex PCR, while TCRdb's copy carries only in-frame clones and drops some. The table includes under 95,000 clones, 85% to 90% detected once. Sequences were derived from peripheral blood, sampled 28 days after the second AZD1222 dose. These receptors were obtained from an adult who received the AZD1222 COVID-19 vaccine.

This sequence joins TRBV6-5 and TRBJ1-5; 8 positions match TRBD1. The V segment lost 8 bases and the J segment 2 bases; nucleotides outside the gene matches: 8. This CDR3 has 15 amino acids. Germline CDR1 and CDR2: MNHEY and SVGAGI. The CDR3 here is CASGRPGGGNQPQHF. CDR3 coding DNA: TGTGCCAGCGGGAGACCAGGGGGCGGCAATCAGCCCCAGCATTTT.

The chain is built from TRBV28 and TRBJ1-6; 7 bases match TRBD1. Germline V gene lookup returns CDR1 MDHEN and CDR2 SYDVKM. The CDR3 runs 16 residues. With V trimmed by 7 bases and J by 8 bases, 14 bases remained unmatched. The CDR3 spells CASTSGGGGVDSPLHF. The CDR3 region has the DNA TGTGCCAGCACCTCAGGGGGGGGTGGCGTAGATTCACCCCTCCACTTT.

The CDR3 coding sequence is TGTGCCAGCAGCGGGGGCGGGACAGGGACCTACGAGCAGTACTTC. Residues: CASSGGGTGTYEQYF. The gene calls are TRBV3-1 (or the pseudogene TRBV3-2) and TRBJ2-7, with 9 bases fitting TRBD1. The CDR3 length is 15 residues. Germline values: CDR1 LGHDT, CDR2 YNNKEL (reference sequence). V dropped 5 bases and J dropped 2; count of bases not matched to a gene: 7.

This chain joins TRBV9 and TRBJ2-6; 9 nucleotides align to TRBD1. CDR3 size: 19 residues. The germline V gene has CDR1 SGDLS and CDR2 YYNGEE. V lost 4 bases to trimming and J lost 0 bases; unmatched junction nucleotides: 11. The CDR3 reads CASSQGQGWDPSGANVLTF. The CDR3 DNA sequence: TGTGCCAGCAGCCAGGGACAGGGATGGGACCCCTCTGGGGCCAACGTCCTGACTTTC.

The gene calls are TRBV19 and TRBJ2-7; 9 bases line up with TRBD1. The CDR3 has 13 amino acids. CDR1 is LNHDA and CDR2 is SQIVND in the germline V gene (reference sequence). V lost 3 bases to trimming and J lost 5 bases; unmatched junction nucleotides: 2. CDR3 region: CASSMTGGNEQYF. CDR3 nucleotides: TGTGCCAGTAGTATGACAGGGGGGAACGAGCAGTACTTC.

The V call is TRBV6-5, the J call TRBJ2-5; TRBD2 matches at 7 bases. The CDR3 totals 14 residues. Trimming took 0 bases from V and 6 from J; bases not matched to a gene: 4. CDR1 and CDR2 (germline): MNHEY, SVGAGI. As DNA, the CDR3 is TGTGCCAGCAGTTACTCGAGACTAGCCAAGACCCAGTACTTC. Amino acids: CASSYSRLAKTQYF.

The CDR3 sequence is CAVHSLQRTNTGELFF. The CDR3 region has the DNA TGTGCCGTCCACAGCCTACAGCGAACGAACACCGGGGAGCTGTTTTTT. This chain connects TRBV30 to TRBJ2-2, with D unclear. CDR3 length: 16 amino acids. The ends were cut back, 8 bases at V and 0 bases at J, with 19 bases in the middle. Germline CDR1 and CDR2: GTSNPN and SVGIG (reference sequence).

The chain has TRBV7-2 and TRBJ1-6; 8 bases are a match to TRBD1. CDR1 SGHTA and CDR2 FQGNSA come from the germline V gene. CDR3 length equals 13 residues. V shed 5 bases and J 9 bases; nucleotides not matched to a gene: 3. CDR3 coding DNA: TGTGCCAGCAGCACAGGGGGGAGTTCACCCCTCCACTTT. Translation: CASSTGGSSPLHF. Full variable domain (rest looked up from reference TRBV7-2 and TRBJ1-6): GAGVSQSPSNKVTEKGKDVELRCDPISGHTALYWYRQSLGQGLEFLIYFQGNSAPDKSGLPSDRFSAERTGGSVSTLTIQRTQQEDSAVYLCASSTGGSSPLHFGNGTRLTVT.

The table lists this clone with a few counts. This chain connects TRBV7-2 to TRBJ1-5; D not certain. The germline V gene encodes CDR1 SGHTA and CDR2 FQGNSA. V was cut by 1 base and J by 0 bases, with 7 bases left in between. This CDR3 contains 15 residues. The DNA for the CDR3 is TGTGCCAGCAGCTTAGTCGGGGTTAGCAATCAGCCCCAGCATTTT. Translation gives CASSLVGVSNQPQHF.

This chain links TRBV28 with TRBJ1-1, with D uncertain. Trimming left V 5 bases short and J 1 base short, with 17 bases between. The germline V gene has CDR1 MDHEN and CDR2 SYDVKM. The CDR3 length is 16 residues. The CDR3 DNA sequence: TGTGCCAGCAGTGTGGGAATCAGACTAGCGAACACTGAAGCTTTCTTT. Translated, it gives CASSVGIRLANTEAFF. Drawing the rest from reference TRBV28 and TRBJ1-1, the complete variable domain is DVKVTQSSRYLVKRTGEKVFLECVQDMDHENMFWYRQDPGLGLRLIYFSYDVKMKEKGDIPEGYSVSREKKERFSLILESASTNQTSMYLCASSVGIRLANTEAFFGQGTRLTVV.

This clone has just one count. The chain recombines TRBV2 with TRBJ1-1; tentatively, D is TRBD1 (6 bases). This CDR3 has 16 residues. From germline, CDR1 is SNHLY and CDR2 FYNNEI. V gave up 5 bases and J gave up 3 bases, with 19 bases separating them. The CDR3 protein is CASSLTFGAGDTEAFF. CDR3 nucleotide sequence: TGTGCCAGCAGTCTCACGTTCGGGGCAGGGGACACTGAAGCTTTCTTT.

The V gene is TRBV9, the J gene TRBJ1-1; D not resolved. The CDR3 is 14 residues long. Germline CDR1 reads SGDLS; CDR2 reads YYNGEE. V lost 4 bases, J lost 1 base, and 11 bases lay in between. CDR3 loop: CASSPNSQNTEAFF. The CDR3 bases are TGTGCCAGCAGCCCCAACAGTCAGAACACTGAAGCTTTCTTT.

V gene TRBV11-3 combines with J gene TRBJ1-1; 10 positions match TRBD1. Germline V CDR1 and CDR2: SGHNT, YENEEA. The CDR3 loop spans 16 amino acids. The V gene end was trimmed by 5 bases and the J gene end by 5 bases; junction bases not matched to a gene: 11. Here the CDR3 reads CASSVGTGDGWTEAFF. The CDR3 DNA reads as TGTGCCAGCAGCGTCGGGACAGGGGACGGTTGGACTGAAGCTTTCTTT.

This chain links TRBV7-2 with TRBJ2-5; TRBD2 aligns across 15 bases. In germline, CDR1 is SGHTA, CDR2 FQGNSA. J lost 1 base, V lost 0 bases, and 0 bases had no gene match. The CDR3 has 17 residues. This CDR3 is CASSLAGLAGGQETQYF. The CDR3 nucleotides are TGTGCCAGCAGCTTAGCGGGACTAGCGGGGGGCCAAGAGACCCAGTACTTC. The variable domain in full, completed from reference TRBV7-2 and TRBJ2-5, reads GAGVSQSPSNKVTEKGKDVELRCDPISGHTALYWYRQSLGQGLEFLIYFQGNSAPDKSGLPSDRFSAERTGGSVSTLTIQRTQQEDSAVYLCASSLAGLAGGQETQYFGPGTRLLVL.

This chain links TRBV3-1 (or the pseudogene TRBV3-2) with TRBJ1-3, with D possibly TRBD1 on 5 matching bases. This CDR3 is 15 amino acids long. V dropped 1 base and J dropped 0 bases, with 7 bases sitting between them. Germline V gene lookup returns CDR1 LGHDT and CDR2 YNNKEL (reference sequence). CDR3 in DNA: TGTGCCAGCAGCCAAGGGGGGGTCTCTGGAAACACCATATATTTT. Translation: CASSQGGVSGNTIYF.